This T cell receptor (beta chain) was captured by sequencing in a study of blood T cell repertoires in COVID-19 (dated by TCRdb to the early 2020s). Context from the whole study: The collaborator samples originated in the United States, Italy and Spain and spanned the acute and convalescent phases of COVID-19. The prospective study material was composed of cDNA or gDNA derived from T cells, B-cell-depleted T cells, or PBMCs. Subjects who had been exposed to COVID-19, were actively infected with it, or had recovered from it provided the deeply sampled blood TCRbeta repertoires that made up the dataset. The repertoires were released in a freely available public database intended as a resource for research on the immune response to SARS-CoV-2. The samples were drawn from two sources: the first 160 participants of the ongoing ImmuneRACE study, and fewer than 1,500 subjects contributed by 6 global collaborators. The sample metadata nearly always contained a de-identified subject ID, COVID-19 status, age in years and sex. Where available, HLA class I and class II types were taken from metadata supplied by the sample provider and were not determined by assay-based typing. The study at large found these results: How much clinical and demographic metadata was included differed by source and by participant, and the metadata was provided uncurated.

Inclusive of the bounding cysteine and phenylalanine, the CDR3 is 16 residues long. Of all the DNA, just the CDR3 is kept, 48 bases in frame from base 1. The germline V gene (reference sequence) gives CDR1 as MNHEY and CDR2 as SMNVEV. V is trimmed back by 6 bases and J by 3 bases, and the junction contains 8 bases that no gene match accounts for. TCRbeta CDR3 regions were amplified from genomic DNA using the immunoSEQ Assay, a bias-controlled multiplex PCR. On the study's bioinformatics: Nucleated cell counts per sample were estimated from amplification of reference gene primers within the assay. To quantify the absolute abundance of each unique TCRbeta CDR3 rearrangement, sequence reads were collapsed and filtered. For each sample, productive Simpson clonality was calculated as the square root of Simpson's diversity index across productive rearrangements. Imported from immuneACCESS, the table was reduced by TCRdb to in-frame sequences with V and J called. These copies leave out some clones; in studies compared against another copy, an unresolved V gene accounts for under half, and the cause of the remainder is not known. V and J calls and clone size are given by that table; D and trimming were obtained from the DNA. The sample table contains around 140,000 clones; only one count was recorded for around 87% of them. The leading ten clones occupy around 6.1% of the sample.

With respect to this clone: Its cognate antigen has yet to be identified. Per-base quality was not reported, and no clone a single base away is much larger than it.

Each collaborating institution followed its own protocols to collect whole blood in K2EDTA tubes. For TCRbeta analysis, collaborator samples were shipped as frozen whole blood, as isolated PBMCs, or as DNA extracted from either sample type. The sequence was collected from a man older than 75 with acute or convalescent COVID-19. Rearrangement joined TRBV27 to TRBJ2-7; TRBD2 lines up with 13 middle nucleotides. The sample comprised peripheral blood. The bases are TGTGCCAGCAGACAGATCGGACTAGCGGGAGACTACGAGCAGTACTTC. It specifies CASRQIGLAGDYEQYF.